Here is one TCR beta chain with its context. This specimen belongs to a study of shared clonotypes between healthy human individuals. CDR1 and CDR2 (germline): SEHNR, FQNEAQ (reference sequence). The CDR3 sequence is 13 residues long. With 8 bases clipped from V and 6 bases from J, the junction kept 6 bases outside the gene matches. Clones were read by immunoSEQ multiplex PCR, and TCRdb kept only the in-frame ones, dropping some. The profile shows roughly 2,500,000 clones, over 85% of them singletons. Material for sequencing was naive CD4+ T cells from PBMCs. Subset of the sample: CD45RA+ positively selected. This clonotype was sampled from a man younger than 35 in good health. Some clones in this sample may be carry-over from other donors' samples. The rearrangement uses TRBV7-9 and TRBJ2-1; TRBD1 matches 8 bases. The DNA of the CDR3 is TGTGCCAGCCGACAGGGGTCCGTCAATGAGCAGTTCTTC. Translated: CASRQGSVNEQFF.